The TCR beta chain under discussion was sequenced for a study of blood T cell repertoires in COVID-19 (dated by TCRdb to about 2020). Background for the entire study: Samples from collaborators originated in the United States, Italy and Spain and spanned both the acute and convalescent phases of COVID-19. Deeply sampled blood TCRbeta repertoires from subjects exposed to, actively infected with, or recovered from COVID-19 were included in the dataset. The repertoires were released in a freely available public database intended as a resource for research on the immune response to SARS-CoV-2. The material from the prospective study consisted of cDNA or gDNA derived from T cells, B-cell-depleted T cells, or PBMCs. A de-identified subject ID, COVID-19 status, age in years and sex were almost always included in the sample metadata. Where available, HLA class I and class II types were taken from metadata supplied by the sample provider and were not determined by assay-based typing. Samples were obtained from the ongoing ImmuneRACE study (first 160 participants) and from approximately 1,200 subjects provided by 6 global collaborators.

Participants in the prospective study were aged about 18 to 95 years, lived in about two dozen United States geographic areas, and enrolled through a virtual design. Cohort assignment in the prospective study relied on participant-reported clinical history from a screening survey and a study questionnaire. Recovered participants in ImmuneRACE Cohort 3 were defined by two consecutive negative NP/OP PCR tests, clearance by a healthcare professional, or resolution of symptoms. In the prospective study, mobile phlebotomists collected whole blood, serum and a nasopharyngeal or oropharyngeal swab from each participant. Additional blood draws and questionnaires over an approximately two-month period could optionally be provided by prospective study participants. Prospective study blood samples were shipped either frozen or at room temperature before DNA extraction. Turning to this clone: Its antigen is still unknown. No clone much larger than this one lies a single base away; base qualities are absent.

The immunoSEQ Assay, a bias-controlled multiplex PCR, was used to amplify TCRbeta CDR3 regions from genomic DNA. In the authors' own workflow: The number of nucleated cells in each sample was estimated from the amplification of reference gene primers within the assay. Sequence reads were collapsed and filtered to measure the absolute abundance of every unique TCRbeta CDR3 rearrangement. Productive Simpson clonality was computed per sample as the square root of Simpson's diversity index over productive rearrangements. This is the immuneACCESS table as TCRdb keeps it, with only in-frame sequences that have V and J called. A part of the clones is gone; compared with another copy, unresolved V genes explain less than half, and the rest is unexplained. V and J calls and clone size are as listed in that table; D and trimming were resolved from the DNA. In all, the sample holds under 350,000 clones, and roughly 90% of those were seen once. The ten largest clones capture 1.9% of the sample.

Summary of the overall study and its limitations: The amount of clinical and demographic metadata varied by source and participant and was provided uncurated.

Taken from cysteine to phenylalanine, the CDR3 has 15 residues. The entry retains the CDR3 DNA only, 45 bases that are in frame from base 1. V loses 4 bases at its end and J loses 5 bases; junction bases beyond the gene matches: 11. CDR1 and CDR2 are read off the germline V gene as SGDLS and YYNGEE. The chain links TRBV9 with TRBJ2-5; 7 bases in between match TRBD2. Sequencing input: PBMCs or T cells enriched from blood (not recorded which). The sequence derives from a woman aged 55-69 years who had recovered from COVID-19. At the DNA level, the sequence is TGTGCCAGCAGCCCCCTCGGCGGGGGTGCGGAGACCCAGTACTTC. It specifies CASSPLGGGAETQYF. Reference TRBV9 and TRBJ2-5 proteins supply the regions before and after the CDR3; the full variable domain is: DSGVTQTPKHLITATGQRVTLRCSPRSGDLSVYWYQQSLDQGLQFLIQYYNGEERAKGNILERFSAQQFPDLHSELNLSSLELGDSALYFCASSPLGGGAETQYFGPGTRLLVL.